One T cell receptor (beta chain) is described in this entry. The data are from a study of response to subunit inactivated influenza vaccine. CDR3 length: 14 amino acids. Per the germline V gene, CDR1 is DFQATT and CDR2 is SNEGSKA (reference sequence). V lost 0 bases and J lost 3, with 12 bases in between. A single record per CDR3 protein comes from TCRdb applying MiXCR to the RT-PCR reads. The repertoire holds hundreds of thousands of distinct CDR3 sequences, roughly 22% seen once, with 10% in the top ten. Sequencing was performed on PBMCs from blood, taken 21 months after vaccination. The rearrangement links TRBV20-1 to TRBJ2-7; no clear D gene. The receptor comes from a man aged 50-75 years who received an inactivated influenza vaccine. CDR3 residues: CSARDLRGLYEQYF. The CDR3 coding sequence is TGCAGTGCTAGAGATCTCCGTGGCCTCTACGAGCAGTACTTC.